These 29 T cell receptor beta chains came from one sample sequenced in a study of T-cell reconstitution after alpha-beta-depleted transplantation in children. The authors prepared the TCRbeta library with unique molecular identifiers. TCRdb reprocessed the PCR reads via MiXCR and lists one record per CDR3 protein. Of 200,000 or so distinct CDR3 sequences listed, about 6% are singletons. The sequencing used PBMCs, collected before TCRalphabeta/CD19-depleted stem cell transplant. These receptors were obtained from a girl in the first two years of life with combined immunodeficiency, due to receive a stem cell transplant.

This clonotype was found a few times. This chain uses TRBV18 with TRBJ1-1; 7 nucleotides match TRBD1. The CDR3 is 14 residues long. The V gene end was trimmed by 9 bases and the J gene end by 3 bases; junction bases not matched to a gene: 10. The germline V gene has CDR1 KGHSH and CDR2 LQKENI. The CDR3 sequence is CASHTGEVYTEAFF. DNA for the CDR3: TGTGCCAGTCATACAGGGGAGGTTTACACTGAAGCTTTCTTT.

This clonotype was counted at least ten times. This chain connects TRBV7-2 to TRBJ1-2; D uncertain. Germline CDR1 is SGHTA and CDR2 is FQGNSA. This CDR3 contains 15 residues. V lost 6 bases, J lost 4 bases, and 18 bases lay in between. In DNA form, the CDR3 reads TGTGCCAGCAGAGCTCCCCCCGAAGACTCCTATGGCTACACCTTC. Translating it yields CASRAPPEDSYGYTF. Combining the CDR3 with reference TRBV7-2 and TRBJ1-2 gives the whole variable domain GAGVSQSPSNKVTEKGKDVELRCDPISGHTALYWYRQSLGQGLEFLIYFQGNSAPDKSGLPSDRFSAERTGGSVSTLTIQRTQQEDSAVYLCASRAPPEDSYGYTFGSGTRLTVV.

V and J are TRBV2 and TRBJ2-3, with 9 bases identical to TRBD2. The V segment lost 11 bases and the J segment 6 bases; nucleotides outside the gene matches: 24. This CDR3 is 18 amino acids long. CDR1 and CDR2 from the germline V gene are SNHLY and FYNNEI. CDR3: CAFCPFGGSGGPGDTQYF. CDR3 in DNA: TGTGCCTTCTGTCCCTTCGGCGGGAGCGGGGGGCCCGGGGATACGCAGTATTTT.

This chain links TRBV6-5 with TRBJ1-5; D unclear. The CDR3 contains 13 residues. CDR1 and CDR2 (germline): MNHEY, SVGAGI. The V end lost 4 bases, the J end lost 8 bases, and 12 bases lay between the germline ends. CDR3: CASSWRAEEPQHF. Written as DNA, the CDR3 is TGTGCCAGCAGTTGGAGGGCGGAGGAGCCCCAGCATTTT.

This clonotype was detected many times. The DNA for the CDR3 is TGTGCCAGCAGCCCTCGGACGGATTACGAGCAGTACTTC. Translating it yields CASSPRTDYEQYF. The chain couples TRBV7-8 to TRBJ2-7; D unclear. Germline CDR1 is SGHVS and CDR2 is FQNEAQ. The CDR3 is 13 amino acids. Trimming took 5 bases from V and 4 from J, leaving 12 bases between them.

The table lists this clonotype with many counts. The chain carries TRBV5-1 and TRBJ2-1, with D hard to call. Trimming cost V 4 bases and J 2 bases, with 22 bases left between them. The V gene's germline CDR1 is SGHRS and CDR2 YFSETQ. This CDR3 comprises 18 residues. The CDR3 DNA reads TGCGCCAGCAGCATTGACCCCGGGTCCCCGAAGACCTACAATGAGCAGTTCTTC. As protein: CASSIDPGSPKTYNEQFF.

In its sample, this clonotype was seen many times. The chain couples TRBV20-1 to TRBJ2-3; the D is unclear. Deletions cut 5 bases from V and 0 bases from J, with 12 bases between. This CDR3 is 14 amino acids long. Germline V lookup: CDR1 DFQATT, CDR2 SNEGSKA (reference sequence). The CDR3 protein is CSAHSGSSTDTQYF. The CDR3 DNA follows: TGCAGTGCTCACAGTGGCTCTAGCACAGATACGCAGTATTTT.

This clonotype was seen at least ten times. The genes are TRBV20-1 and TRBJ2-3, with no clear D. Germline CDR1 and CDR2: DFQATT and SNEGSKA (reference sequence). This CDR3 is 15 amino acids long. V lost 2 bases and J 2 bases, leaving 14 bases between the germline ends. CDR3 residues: CSARPYHYPTDTQYF. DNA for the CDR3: TGCAGTGCTAGACCGTACCACTACCCCACAGATACGCAGTATTTT.

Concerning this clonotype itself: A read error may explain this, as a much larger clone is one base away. The CDR3 sequence is CSVEVLRTKGTYNEQFF. CDR3 DNA sequence: TGCAGCGTTGAGGTCTTGAGAACCAAAGGCACCTACAATGAGCAGTTCTTC. This rearrangement joins TRBV29-1 to TRBJ2-1; D not certain. The CDR3 runs 17 residues. V was pared by 3 bases and J by 2 bases, with 20 bases between. Germline V lookup: CDR1 SQVTM, CDR2 ANQGSEA.

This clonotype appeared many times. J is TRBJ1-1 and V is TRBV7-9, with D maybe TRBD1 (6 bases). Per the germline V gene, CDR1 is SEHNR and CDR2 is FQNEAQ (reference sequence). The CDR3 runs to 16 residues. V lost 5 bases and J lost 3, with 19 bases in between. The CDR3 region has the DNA TGTGCCAGCAGCCCGGGACGAGGGGGACTTCACACTGAAGCTTTCTTT. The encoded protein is CASSPGRGGLHTEAFF. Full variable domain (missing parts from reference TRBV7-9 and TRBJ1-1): DTGVSQNPRHKITKRGQNVTFRCDPISEHNRLYWYRQTLGQGPEFLTYFQNEAQLEKSRLLSDRFSAERPKGSFSTLEIQRTEQGDSAMYLCASSPGRGGLHTEAFFGQGTRLTVV.

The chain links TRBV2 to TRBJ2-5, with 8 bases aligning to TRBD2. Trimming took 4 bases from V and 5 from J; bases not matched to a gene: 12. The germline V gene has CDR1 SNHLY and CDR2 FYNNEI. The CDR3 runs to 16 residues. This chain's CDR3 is CASSGPAGTRGETQYF. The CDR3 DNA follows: TGTGCCAGCAGTGGACCCGCCGGGACTAGAGGGGAGACCCAGTACTTC.

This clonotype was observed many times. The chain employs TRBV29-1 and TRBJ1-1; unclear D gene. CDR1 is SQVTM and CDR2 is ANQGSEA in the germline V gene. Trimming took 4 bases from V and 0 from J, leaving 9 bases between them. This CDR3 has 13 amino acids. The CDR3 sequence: CSVGQLMNTEAFF. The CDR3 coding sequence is TGCAGCGTTGGGCAACTGATGAACACTGAAGCTTTCTTT.

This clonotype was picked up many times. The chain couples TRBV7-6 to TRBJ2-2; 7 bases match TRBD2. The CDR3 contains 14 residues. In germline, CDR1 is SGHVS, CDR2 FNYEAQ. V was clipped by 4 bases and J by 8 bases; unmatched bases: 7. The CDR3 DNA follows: TGTGCCAGCAGCTCTCTAGCGGCCCAAGGGGAGCTGTTTTTT. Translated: CASSSLAAQGELFF.

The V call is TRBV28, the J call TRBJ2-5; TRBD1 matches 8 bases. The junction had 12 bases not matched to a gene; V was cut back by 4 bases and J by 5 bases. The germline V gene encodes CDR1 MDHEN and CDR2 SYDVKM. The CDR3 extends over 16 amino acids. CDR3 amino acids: CASSYDLMTGDETQYF. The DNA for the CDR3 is TGTGCCAGCAGTTATGACTTGATGACAGGGGATGAGACCCAGTACTTC.

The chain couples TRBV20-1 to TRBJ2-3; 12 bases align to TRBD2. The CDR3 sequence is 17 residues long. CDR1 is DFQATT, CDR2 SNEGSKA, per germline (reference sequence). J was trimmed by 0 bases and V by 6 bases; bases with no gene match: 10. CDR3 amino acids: CSAIGLAGGPSTDTQYF. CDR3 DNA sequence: TGCAGTGCCATCGGCCTAGCGGGGGGGCCTAGCACAGATACGCAGTATTTT.

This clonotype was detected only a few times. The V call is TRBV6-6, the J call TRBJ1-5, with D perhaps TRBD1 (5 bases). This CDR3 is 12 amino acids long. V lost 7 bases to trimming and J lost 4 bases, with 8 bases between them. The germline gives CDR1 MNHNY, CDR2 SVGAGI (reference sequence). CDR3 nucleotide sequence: TGTGCCAGCACGGGGGGGAATCAGCCCCAGCATTTT. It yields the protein CASTGGNQPQHF.

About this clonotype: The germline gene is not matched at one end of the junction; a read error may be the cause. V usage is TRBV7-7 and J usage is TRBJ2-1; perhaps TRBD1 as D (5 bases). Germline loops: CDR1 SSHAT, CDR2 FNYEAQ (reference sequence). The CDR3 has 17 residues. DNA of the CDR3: TGTGCTAGCAGCTTAGGTGTTCTGGGGTCGGACATGGATGAGCAGTTCTTC. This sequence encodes CASSLGVLGSDMDEQFF.

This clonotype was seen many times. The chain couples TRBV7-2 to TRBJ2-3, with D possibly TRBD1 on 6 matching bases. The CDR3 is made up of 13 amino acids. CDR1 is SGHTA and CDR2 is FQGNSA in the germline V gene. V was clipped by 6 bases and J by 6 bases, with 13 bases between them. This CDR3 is CASRRIRGDTQYF. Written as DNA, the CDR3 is TGTGCCAGCAGACGAATAAGGGGGGATACGCAGTATTTT.

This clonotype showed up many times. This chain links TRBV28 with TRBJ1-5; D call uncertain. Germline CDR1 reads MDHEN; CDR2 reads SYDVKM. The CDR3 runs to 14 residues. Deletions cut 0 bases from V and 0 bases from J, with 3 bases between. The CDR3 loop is CASSLWDSNQPQHF. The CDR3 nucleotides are TGTGCCAGCAGTTTATGGGATAGCAATCAGCCCCAGCATTTT.

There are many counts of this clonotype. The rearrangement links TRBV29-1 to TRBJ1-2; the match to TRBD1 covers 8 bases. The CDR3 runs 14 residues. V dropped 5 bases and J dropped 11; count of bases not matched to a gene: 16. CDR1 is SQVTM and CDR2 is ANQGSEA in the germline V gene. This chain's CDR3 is CSVYSVRQGPSYTF. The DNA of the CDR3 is TGCAGCGTTTATAGCGTGAGACAGGGGCCTTCATACACCTTC.

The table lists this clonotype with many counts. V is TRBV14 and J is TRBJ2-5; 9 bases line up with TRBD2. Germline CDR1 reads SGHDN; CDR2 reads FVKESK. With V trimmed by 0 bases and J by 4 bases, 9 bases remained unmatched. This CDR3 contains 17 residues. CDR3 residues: CASSQDRVAGARETQYF. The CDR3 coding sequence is TGTGCCAGCAGCCAAGATCGGGTAGCGGGAGCCCGAGAGACCCAGTACTTC.

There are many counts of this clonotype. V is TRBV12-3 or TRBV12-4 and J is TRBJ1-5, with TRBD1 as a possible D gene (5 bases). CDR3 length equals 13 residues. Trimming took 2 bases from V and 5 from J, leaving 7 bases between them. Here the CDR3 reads CASSLQGDQPQHF. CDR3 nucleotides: TGTGCCAGCAGTTTACAAGGGGATCAGCCCCAGCATTTT.

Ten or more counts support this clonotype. The CDR3 bases are TGTGCCAGCAGTACCAAGCTCTCTGGGGCCAACGTCCTGACTTTC. This translates into CASSTKLSGANVLTF. The rearrangement links TRBV6-5 to TRBJ2-6, with D unresolved. CDR3 length equals 15 residues. The V end lost 5 bases, the J end lost 0 bases, and 8 bases lay between the germline ends. Germline V gene lookup returns CDR1 MNHEY and CDR2 SVGAGI.

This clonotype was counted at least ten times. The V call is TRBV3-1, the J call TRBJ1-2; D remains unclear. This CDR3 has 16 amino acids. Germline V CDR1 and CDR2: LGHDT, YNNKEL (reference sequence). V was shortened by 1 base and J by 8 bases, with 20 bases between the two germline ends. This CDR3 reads CASSQGRRLEVWGYTF. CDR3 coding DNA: TGTGCCAGCAGCCAAGGGCGGAGACTGGAAGTATGGGGCTACACCTTC.

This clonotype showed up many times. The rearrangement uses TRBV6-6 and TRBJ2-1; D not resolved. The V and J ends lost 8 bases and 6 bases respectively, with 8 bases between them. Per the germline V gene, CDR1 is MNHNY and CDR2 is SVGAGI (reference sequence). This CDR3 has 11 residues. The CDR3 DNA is TGTGCCAGCGCTTTGGGCAATGAGCAGTTCTTC. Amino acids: CASALGNEQFF.

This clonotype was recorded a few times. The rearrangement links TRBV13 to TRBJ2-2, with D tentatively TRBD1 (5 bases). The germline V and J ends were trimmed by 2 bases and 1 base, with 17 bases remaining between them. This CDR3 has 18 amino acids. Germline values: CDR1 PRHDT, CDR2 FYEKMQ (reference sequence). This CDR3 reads CASSLSTQVFKNTGELFF. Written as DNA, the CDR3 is TGTGCCAGCAGCTTAAGCACACAGGTTTTTAAGAACACCGGGGAGCTGTTTTTT.

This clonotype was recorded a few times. Here the CDR3 reads CSATRPIGNEQFF. In DNA, the CDR3 is TGCAGTGCAACCAGGCCAATCGGGAATGAGCAGTTCTTC. V is TRBV20-1 and J is TRBJ2-1, with D unclear. The germline V and J ends were trimmed by 6 bases and 7 bases, with 16 bases remaining between them. Germline CDR1 and CDR2: DFQATT and SNEGSKA (reference sequence). There are 13 residues in the CDR3.

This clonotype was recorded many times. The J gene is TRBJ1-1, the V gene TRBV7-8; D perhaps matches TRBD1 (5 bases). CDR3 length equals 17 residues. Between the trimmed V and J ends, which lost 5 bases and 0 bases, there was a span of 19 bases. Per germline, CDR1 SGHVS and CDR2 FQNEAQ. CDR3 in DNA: TGTGCCAGCAGCCTACAACGGACACGACCAATGAACACTGAAGCTTTCTTT. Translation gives CASSLQRTRPMNTEAFF.

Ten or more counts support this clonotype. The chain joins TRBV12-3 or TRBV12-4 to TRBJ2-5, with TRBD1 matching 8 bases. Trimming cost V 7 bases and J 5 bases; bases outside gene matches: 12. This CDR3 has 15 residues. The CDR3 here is CASTQRGQGEETQYF. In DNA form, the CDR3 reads TGTGCCAGCACCCAAAGAGGACAGGGCGAGGAGACCCAGTACTTC.